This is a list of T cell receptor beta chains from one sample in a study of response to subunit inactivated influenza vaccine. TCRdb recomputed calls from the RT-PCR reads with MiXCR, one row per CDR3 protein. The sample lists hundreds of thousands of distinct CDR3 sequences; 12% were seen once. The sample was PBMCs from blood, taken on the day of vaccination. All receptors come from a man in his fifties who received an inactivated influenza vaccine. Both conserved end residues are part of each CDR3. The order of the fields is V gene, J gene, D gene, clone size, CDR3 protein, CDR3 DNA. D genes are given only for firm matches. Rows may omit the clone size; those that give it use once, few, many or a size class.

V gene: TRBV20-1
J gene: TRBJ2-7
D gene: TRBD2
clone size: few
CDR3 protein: CSARETAGSSYEQYF
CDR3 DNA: TGCAGTGCTAGAGAAACAGCGGGGAGCTCCTACGAGCAGTACTTC

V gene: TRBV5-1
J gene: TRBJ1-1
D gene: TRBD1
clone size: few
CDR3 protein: CASSSGHTGDGTEAFF
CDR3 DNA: TGCGCCAGCAGCTCAGGACATACAGGGGACGGCACTGAAGCTTTCTTT

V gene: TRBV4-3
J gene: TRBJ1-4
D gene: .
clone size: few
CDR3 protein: CASSQDIPPHNEKLFF
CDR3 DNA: TGCGCCAGCAGCCAAGATATCCCCCCACATAACGAAAAACTGTTTTTT

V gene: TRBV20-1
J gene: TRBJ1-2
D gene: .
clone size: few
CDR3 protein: CSALDSYGYTF
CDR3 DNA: TGCAGTGCGCTGGACAGCTATGGCTACACCTTC

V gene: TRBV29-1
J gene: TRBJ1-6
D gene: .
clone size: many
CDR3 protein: CSVESNPGSPLHF
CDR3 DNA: TGCAGCGTTGAATCCAACCCCGGGTCACCCCTCCACTTT

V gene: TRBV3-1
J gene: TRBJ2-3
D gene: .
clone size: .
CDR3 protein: CASSQGVGIGTDTQYF
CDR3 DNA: TGTGCCAGCAGCCAAGGGGTCGGGATCGGCACAGATACGCAGTATTTT

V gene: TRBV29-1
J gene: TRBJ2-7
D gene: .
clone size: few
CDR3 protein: CSVEDGQTFGEQYF
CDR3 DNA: TGCAGCGTTGAAGATGGACAGACTTTCGGCGAGCAGTACTTC

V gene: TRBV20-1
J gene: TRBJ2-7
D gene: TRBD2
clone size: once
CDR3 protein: CSARDPSGLAYEQYF
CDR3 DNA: TGCAGTGCTAGAGACCCATCGGGACTAGCCTACGAGCAGTACTTC

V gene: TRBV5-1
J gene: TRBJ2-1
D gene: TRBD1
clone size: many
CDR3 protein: CASSFRGTGKNNEQFF
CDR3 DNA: TGCGCCAGCAGCTTTCGAGGGACAGGGAAGAACAATGAGCAGTTCTTC

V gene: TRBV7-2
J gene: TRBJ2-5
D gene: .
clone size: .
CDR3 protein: CASSLDVGSQETQYF
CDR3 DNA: TGTGCCAGCAGCTTAGATGTCGGTTCTCAAGAGACCCAGTACTTC

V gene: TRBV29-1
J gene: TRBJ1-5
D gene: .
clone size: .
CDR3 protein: CSVQLGQQPQHF
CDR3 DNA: TGCAGCGTGCAGTTAGGGCAACAGCCCCAGCATTTT

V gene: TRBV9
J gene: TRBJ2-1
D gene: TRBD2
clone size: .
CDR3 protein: CASSDSGTTYNEQFF
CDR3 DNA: TGTGCCAGCAGCGATAGCGGGACGACCTACAATGAGCAGTTCTTC

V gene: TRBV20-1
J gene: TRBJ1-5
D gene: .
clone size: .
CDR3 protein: CSARGGGEGQPQHF
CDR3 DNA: TGCAGTGCTCGAGGGGGGGGCGAAGGTCAGCCCCAGCATTTT

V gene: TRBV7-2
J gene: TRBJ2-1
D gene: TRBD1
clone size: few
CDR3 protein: CASSPGTGTNNEQFF
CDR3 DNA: TGTGCCAGCAGCCCCGGGACAGGGACAAACAATGAGCAGTTCTTC

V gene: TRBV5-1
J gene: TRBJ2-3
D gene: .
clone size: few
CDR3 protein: CASSLEGGETDTQYF
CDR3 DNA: TGCGCCAGCAGCTTGGAGGGGGGCGAGACAGATACGCAGTATTTT

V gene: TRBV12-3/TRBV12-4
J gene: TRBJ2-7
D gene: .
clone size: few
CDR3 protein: CASSLHVHEQYF
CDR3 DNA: TGTGCCAGCAGTCTCCACGTTCACGAGCAGTACTTC

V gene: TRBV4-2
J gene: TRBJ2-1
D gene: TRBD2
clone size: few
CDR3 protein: CASSRGVVSGGLYNEQFF
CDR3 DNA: TGTGCCAGCAGCCGAGGGGTGGTTTCGGGAGGCCTCTACAATGAGCAGTTCTTC

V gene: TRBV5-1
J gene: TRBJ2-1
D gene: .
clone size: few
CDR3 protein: CASSIQPDGQQFF
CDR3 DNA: TGCGCCAGCAGCATCCAGCCCGACGGGCAGCAGTTCTTC

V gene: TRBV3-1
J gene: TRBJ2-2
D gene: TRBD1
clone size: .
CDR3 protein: CASSHASGGQRNTGELFF
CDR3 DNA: TGTGCCAGCAGCCATGCTTCAGGGGGACAACGGAACACCGGGGAGCTGTTTTTT

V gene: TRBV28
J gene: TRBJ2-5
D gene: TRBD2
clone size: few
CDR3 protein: CASDVAGGSRSQYF
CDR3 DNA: TGTGCCAGCGATGTAGCGGGAGGCTCCAGATCTCAGTACTTC

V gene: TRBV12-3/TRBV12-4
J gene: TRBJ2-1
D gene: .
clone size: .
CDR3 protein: CASSLIPYNEQFF
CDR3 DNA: TGTGCCAGCAGTTTGATTCCTTACAATGAGCAGTTCTTC

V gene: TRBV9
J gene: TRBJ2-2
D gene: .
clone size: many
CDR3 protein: CASSPPPGEVTGELFF
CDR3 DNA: TGTGCCAGCAGCCCCCCCCCGGGGGAGGTCACCGGGGAGCTGTTTTTT

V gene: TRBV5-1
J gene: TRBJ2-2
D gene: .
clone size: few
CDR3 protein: CASSLQEGANTGELFF
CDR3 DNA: TGCGCCAGCAGCTTGCAGGAGGGGGCGAACACCGGGGAGCTGTTTTTT

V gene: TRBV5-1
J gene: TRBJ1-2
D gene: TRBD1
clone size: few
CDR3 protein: CASSRDRVFGYTF
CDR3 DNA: TGCGCCAGCAGCCGGGACAGGGTATTTGGCTACACCTTC

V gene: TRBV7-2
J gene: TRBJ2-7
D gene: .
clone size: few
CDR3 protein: CASSSGLGYYEQYF
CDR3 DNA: TGTGCCAGCAGCAGCGGGCTCGGTTACTACGAGCAGTACTTC

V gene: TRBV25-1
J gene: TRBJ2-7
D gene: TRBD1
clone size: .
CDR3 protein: CASRRTGDYEQYF
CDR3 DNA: TGTGCCAGCAGGAGGACAGGGGACTACGAGCAGTACTTC

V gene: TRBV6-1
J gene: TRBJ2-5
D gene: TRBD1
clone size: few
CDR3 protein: CASTGQGSSETQYF
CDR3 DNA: TGTGCCAGCACGGGACAGGGGTCCAGCGAGACCCAGTACTTC

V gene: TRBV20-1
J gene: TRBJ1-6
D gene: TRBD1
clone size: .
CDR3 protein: CSARATTQGANNSPLHF
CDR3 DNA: TGCAGTGCTAGAGCTACTACACAGGGGGCGAATAATTCACCCCTCCACTTT

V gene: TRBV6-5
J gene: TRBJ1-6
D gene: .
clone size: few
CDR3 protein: CASSYQRLSPLHF
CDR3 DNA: TGTGCCAGCAGTTACCAGCGCCTATCACCCCTCCACTTT

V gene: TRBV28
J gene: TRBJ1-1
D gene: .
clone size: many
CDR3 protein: CASSLLLGRARSNTEAFF
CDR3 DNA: TGTGCCAGCAGTTTACTGCTCGGGCGGGCGCGGTCTAACACTGAAGCTTTCTTT

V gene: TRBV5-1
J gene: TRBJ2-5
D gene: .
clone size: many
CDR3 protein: CASSYLDYLRETQYF
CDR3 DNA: TGCGCCAGCAGCTACCTCGACTACCTCCGGGAGACCCAGTACTTC

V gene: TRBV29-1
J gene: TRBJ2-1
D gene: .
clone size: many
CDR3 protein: CSVVIIKGEQFF
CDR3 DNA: TGCAGCGTTGTTATTATCAAGGGGGAGCAGTTCTTC

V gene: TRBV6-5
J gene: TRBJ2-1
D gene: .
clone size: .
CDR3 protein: CASTRGDNEQFF
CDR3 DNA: TGTGCCAGCACGCGCGGAGACAATGAGCAGTTCTTC

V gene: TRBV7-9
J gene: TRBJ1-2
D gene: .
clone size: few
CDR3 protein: CASSLYGAGTF
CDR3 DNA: TGTGCCAGCAGCTTATATGGGGCGGGCACCTTC

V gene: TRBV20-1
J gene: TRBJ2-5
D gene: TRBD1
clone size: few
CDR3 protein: CSARDRVRETQYF
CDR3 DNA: TGCAGTGCTAGGGACAGGGTTAGGGAGACCCAGTACTTC

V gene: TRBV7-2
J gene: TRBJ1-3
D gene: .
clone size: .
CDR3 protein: CASSLAGAYSGNTIYF
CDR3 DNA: TGTGCCAGCAGCTTAGCGGGGGCCTACTCTGGAAACACCATATATTTT

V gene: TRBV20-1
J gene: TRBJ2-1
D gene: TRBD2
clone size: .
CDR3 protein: CCASDPLGLADNNEQFF
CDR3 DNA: TGCTGTGCTTCGGACCCGCTGGGACTAGCGGATAACAATGAGCAGTTCTTC

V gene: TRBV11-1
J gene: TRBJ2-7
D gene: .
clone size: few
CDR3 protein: CASRHRTAPMEQYF
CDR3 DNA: TGTGCCAGCAGACATCGGACAGCGCCCATGGAGCAGTACTTC

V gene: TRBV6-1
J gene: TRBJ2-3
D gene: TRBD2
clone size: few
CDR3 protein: CASSNSGRSTDTQYF
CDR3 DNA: TGTGCCAGCAGCAATAGCGGGAGAAGCACAGATACGCAGTATTTT

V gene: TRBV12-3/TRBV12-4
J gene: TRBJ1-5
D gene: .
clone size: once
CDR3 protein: CASSLAVMPQHF
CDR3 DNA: TGTGCCAGCAGTTTAGCGGTGATGCCCCAGCATTTT

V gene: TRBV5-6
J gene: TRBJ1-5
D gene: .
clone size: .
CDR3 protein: CASNRGGLLNQPQHF
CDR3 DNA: TGTGCCAGCAACCGAGGGGGATTACTAAATCAGCCCCAGCATTTT

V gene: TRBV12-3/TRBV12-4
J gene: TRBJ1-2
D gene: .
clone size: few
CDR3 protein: CASSWGDGYTF
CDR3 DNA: TGTGCCAGCAGTTGGGGAGATGGCTACACCTTC

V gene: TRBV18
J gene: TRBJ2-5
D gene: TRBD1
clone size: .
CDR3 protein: CASSPETGGEETQYF
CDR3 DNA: TGTGCCAGCTCACCAGAGACAGGGGGCGAGGAGACCCAGTACTTC

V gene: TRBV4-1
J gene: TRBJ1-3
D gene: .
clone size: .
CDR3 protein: CASSQFQKDPGNTIYF
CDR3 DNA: TGCGCCAGCAGCCAGTTTCAGAAAGACCCAGGAAACACCATATATTTT

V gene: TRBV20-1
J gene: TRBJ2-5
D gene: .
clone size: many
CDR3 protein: CSAPRETQYF
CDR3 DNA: TGCAGTGCCCCCAGGGAGACCCAGTACTTC

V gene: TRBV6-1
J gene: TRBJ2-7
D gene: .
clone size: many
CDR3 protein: CASQEVWEQYF
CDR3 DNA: TGTGCCAGCCAAGAGGTGTGGGAGCAGTACTTC

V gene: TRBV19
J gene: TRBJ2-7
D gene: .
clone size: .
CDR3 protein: CASSDSHSSYEQYF
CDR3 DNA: TGTGCCAGTAGTGACAGCCATAGCTCCTACGAGCAGTACTTC

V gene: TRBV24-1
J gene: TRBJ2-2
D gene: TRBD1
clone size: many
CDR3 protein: CATSDETGGIRSGELFF
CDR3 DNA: TGTGCCACCAGTGACGAGACAGGGGGCATAAGGTCCGGGGAGCTGTTTTTT

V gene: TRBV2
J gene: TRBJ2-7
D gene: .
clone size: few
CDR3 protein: CASMERMLYEQYF
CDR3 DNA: TGTGCCAGCATGGAAAGGATGCTTTACGAGCAGTACTTC

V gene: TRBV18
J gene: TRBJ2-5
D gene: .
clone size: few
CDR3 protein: CASSSGQGPETQYF
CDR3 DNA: TGTGCCAGCTCCTCGGGACAAGGACCGGAGACCCAGTACTTC

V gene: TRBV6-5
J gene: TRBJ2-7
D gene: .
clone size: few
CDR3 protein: CASSYSAGESYEQYF
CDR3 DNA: TGTGCCAGCAGTTACTCGGCCGGGGAGTCATACGAGCAGTACTTC

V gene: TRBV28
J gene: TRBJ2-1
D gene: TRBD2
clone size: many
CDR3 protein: CASNLAESYNEQFF
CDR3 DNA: TGTGCCAGCAACCTAGCGGAGTCCTACAATGAGCAGTTCTTC

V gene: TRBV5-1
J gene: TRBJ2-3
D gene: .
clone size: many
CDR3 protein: CASSLAGHNTDTQYF
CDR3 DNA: TGCGCCAGCAGCTTGGCTGGACATAACACAGATACGCAGTATTTT

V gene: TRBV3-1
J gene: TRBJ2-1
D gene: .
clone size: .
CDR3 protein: CASSQQGTSSYNEQFF
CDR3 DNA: TGTGCCAGCAGCCAGCAGGGAACCTCCTCCTACAATGAGCAGTTCTTC